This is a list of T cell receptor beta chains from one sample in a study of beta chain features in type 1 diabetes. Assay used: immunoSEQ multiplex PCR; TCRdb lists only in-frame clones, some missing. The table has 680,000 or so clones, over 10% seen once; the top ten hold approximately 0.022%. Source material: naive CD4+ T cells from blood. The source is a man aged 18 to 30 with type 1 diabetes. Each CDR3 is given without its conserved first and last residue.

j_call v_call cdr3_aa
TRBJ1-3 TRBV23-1 PHHQGGGLQNSGNTIY
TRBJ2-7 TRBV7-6 ASSLVSITPYEQY
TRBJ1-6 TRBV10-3 AMSSYNSPLH
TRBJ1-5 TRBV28 ASRALEPQH
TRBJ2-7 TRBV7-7 ASSLGQGSEEQY
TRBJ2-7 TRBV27 ASSLRGPSSYEQY
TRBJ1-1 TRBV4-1 ASSQQSGTLEAF
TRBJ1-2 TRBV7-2 ASSLMSRYGYT
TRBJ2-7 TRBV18 ASSPARETLEQY
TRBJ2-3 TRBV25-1 ASSITGWGTDTQY
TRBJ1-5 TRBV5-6 ASSLSDFWGQGHQPQH
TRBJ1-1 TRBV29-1 SAKVIDTEAF
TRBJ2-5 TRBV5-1 ASSPPQRGGQETQY
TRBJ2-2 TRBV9 ASSVRDAITNTGELF
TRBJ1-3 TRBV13 ASSASSSGNTIY